These 12 T cell receptor beta chains came from one sample sequenced in a study of T-cell memory formation after mild COVID-19. TCRdb fed the 5' RACE reads into MiXCR, producing one record per CDR3 protein. This table has a few hundred thousand distinct CDR3 sequences, 16% appearing once. The sequenced material came from PBMCs or a T cell subset sorted from them (not recorded which). All receptors derive from a man aged 18 to 30 who had mild COVID-19 (a few samples of this study predate the infection). Cell type and time point are not known.

V gene TRBV7-8 combines with J gene TRBJ2-5; D unresolved. The CDR3 is 13 residues long. Between the trimmed V and J ends, which lost 5 bases and 4 bases, there was a span of 11 bases. Germline assignment: CDR1 SGHVS and CDR2 FQNEAQ. The CDR3 DNA sequence: TGTGCCAGCAGCGGTAGGGCATCAGAGACCCAGTACTTC. Its protein product is CASSGRASETQYF.

This chain uses TRBV14 with TRBJ2-5, with D uncertain. The CDR3 runs 12 residues. CDR1 is SGHDN, CDR2 FVKESK, per germline. The V end was cut by 0 bases, the J end by 4 bases, with 3 bases between. This CDR3 is CASSQEPETQYF. The DNA for the CDR3 is TGTGCCAGCAGCCAAGAACCAGAGACCCAGTACTTC.

The chain is built from TRBV7-9 and TRBJ2-7; TRBD1 might be the D (6 bases). The CDR3 runs 15 residues. The V and J ends lost 5 bases and 0 bases respectively, with 14 bases between them. CDR1 and CDR2 (germline): SEHNR, FQNEAQ (reference sequence). CDR3 DNA: TGTGCCAGCAGCCCAGCGGACAGTAGCTCCTACGAGCAGTACGTC. Protein product: CASSPADSSSYEQYV.

The chain couples TRBV4-1 to TRBJ2-5, with 12 bases matching TRBD1. With 2 bases clipped from V and 7 bases from J, the junction kept 8 bases outside the gene matches. CDR1 MGHRA and CDR2 YSYEKL come from the germline V gene. The CDR3 runs 16 residues. CDR3 amino acids: CASSQPGQGAFGTQYF. As DNA, the CDR3 is TGCGCCAGCAGCCAACCGGGACAGGGGGCTTTTGGGACCCAGTACTTC.

A few counts support this clonotype. V usage is TRBV5-1 and J usage is TRBJ2-5; D perhaps matches TRBD2 (7 bases). Germline CDR1 reads SGHRS; CDR2 reads YFSETQ. V was pared by 5 bases and J by 1 base, with 12 bases between. This CDR3 is built from 14 residues. CDR3 coding DNA: TGCGCCAGCAGTGGCGCGGGGGCCCAAGAGACCCAGTACTTC. Its translation: CASSGAGAQETQYF.

This clonotype was seen ten or more times. The chain has TRBV7-6 and TRBJ2-7, with 7 bases matching TRBD1. Germline V gene sequence: CDR1 SGHVS, CDR2 FNYEAQ. With 2 bases clipped from V and 4 bases from J, the junction kept 8 bases outside the gene matches. The CDR3 runs 15 residues. The CDR3 spells CASSLNEGAGYEQYF. The CDR3 DNA is TGTGCCAGCAGCTTAAATGAGGGGGCCGGTTACGAGCAGTACTTC.

The J gene is TRBJ1-2, the V gene TRBV24-1, with a tentative D call TRBD1 (5 bases). This CDR3 spans 15 amino acids. The V and J ends lost 3 bases and 4 bases respectively, with 14 bases between them. Germline-derived CDR1 and CDR2 are KGHDR and SFDVKD. The CDR3 is CATSDPTVSFYGYTF. The DNA of the CDR3 is TGTGCCACCAGTGATCCGACAGTATCTTTCTATGGCTACACCTTC.

The chain combines TRBV27 with TRBJ2-2, with D tentatively TRBD1 (6 bases). Germline V gene lookup returns CDR1 MNHEY and CDR2 SMNVEV (reference sequence). This CDR3 contains 14 residues. Trimming took off 4 bases at V and 7 bases at J, with 13 bases between the two ends. This CDR3 is CASSSRTANGELFF. The DNA of the CDR3 is TGTGCCAGCAGTTCGAGGACAGCCAACGGGGAGCTGTTTTTT.

The V and J genes are TRBV5-1 and TRBJ1-2; D is undetermined. Germline-derived CDR1 and CDR2 are SGHRS and YFSETQ. This CDR3 region has 14 residues. Trimming left V 0 bases short and J 8 bases short, with 14 bases between. CDR3 sequence: CASSLERAWEGYTF. The CDR3 nucleotides read TGCGCCAGCAGCTTGGAACGGGCCTGGGAGGGCTACACCTTC.

The CDR3, as DNA: TGTGCCAGCAGCGGTAGTGCCCCTAGCGCTAGCACAGATACGCAGTATTTT. It yields the protein CASSGSAPSASTDTQYF. This chain joins TRBV9 and TRBJ2-3; possible D gene TRBD2, 6 bases. Trimming pared 3 bases from V and 0 bases from J, leaving 17 bases between. Per the germline V gene, CDR1 is SGDLS and CDR2 is YYNGEE. The CDR3 runs to 17 residues.

The sample holds a few counts of this clonotype. This rearrangement joins TRBV5-5 to TRBJ2-1; 9 positions match TRBD1. The germline V gene encodes CDR1 SGHKS and CDR2 YYEKEE (reference sequence). CDR3 length: 15 amino acids. V trimming: 4 bases; J trimming: 7 bases; junction bases outside the gene matches: 9. As DNA, the CDR3 is TGTGCCAGCAGCCCGATAGGGACAGGGCGGAATGAGCAGTTCTTC. Translated, it gives CASSPIGTGRNEQFF.

The gene calls are TRBV5-4 and TRBJ2-3; TRBD1 matches 7 bases. J gave up 2 bases and V 5 bases, and 2 bases lay outside the gene matches. Germline loops: CDR1 SGHNT, CDR2 YYREEE (reference sequence). This CDR3 is built from 13 residues. The chain's CDR3 is CASRGTDTDTQYF. The CDR3, as DNA: TGTGCCAGCAGAGGGACAGACACAGATACGCAGTATTTT.